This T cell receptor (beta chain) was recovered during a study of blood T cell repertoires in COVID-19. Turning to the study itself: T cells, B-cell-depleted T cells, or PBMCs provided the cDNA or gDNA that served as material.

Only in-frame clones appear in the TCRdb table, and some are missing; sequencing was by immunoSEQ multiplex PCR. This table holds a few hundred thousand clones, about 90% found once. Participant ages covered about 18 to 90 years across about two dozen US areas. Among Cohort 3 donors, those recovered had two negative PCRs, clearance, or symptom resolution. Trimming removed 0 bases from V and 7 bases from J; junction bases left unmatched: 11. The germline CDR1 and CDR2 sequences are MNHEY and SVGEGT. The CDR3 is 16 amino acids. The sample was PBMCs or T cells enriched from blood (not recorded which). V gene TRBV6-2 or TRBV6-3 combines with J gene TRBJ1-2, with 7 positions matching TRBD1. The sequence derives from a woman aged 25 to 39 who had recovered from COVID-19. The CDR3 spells CASSYSVAVRGTGYTF. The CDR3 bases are TGTGCCAGCAGTTACTCAGTGGCTGTCAGGGGGACTGGCTACACCTTC.